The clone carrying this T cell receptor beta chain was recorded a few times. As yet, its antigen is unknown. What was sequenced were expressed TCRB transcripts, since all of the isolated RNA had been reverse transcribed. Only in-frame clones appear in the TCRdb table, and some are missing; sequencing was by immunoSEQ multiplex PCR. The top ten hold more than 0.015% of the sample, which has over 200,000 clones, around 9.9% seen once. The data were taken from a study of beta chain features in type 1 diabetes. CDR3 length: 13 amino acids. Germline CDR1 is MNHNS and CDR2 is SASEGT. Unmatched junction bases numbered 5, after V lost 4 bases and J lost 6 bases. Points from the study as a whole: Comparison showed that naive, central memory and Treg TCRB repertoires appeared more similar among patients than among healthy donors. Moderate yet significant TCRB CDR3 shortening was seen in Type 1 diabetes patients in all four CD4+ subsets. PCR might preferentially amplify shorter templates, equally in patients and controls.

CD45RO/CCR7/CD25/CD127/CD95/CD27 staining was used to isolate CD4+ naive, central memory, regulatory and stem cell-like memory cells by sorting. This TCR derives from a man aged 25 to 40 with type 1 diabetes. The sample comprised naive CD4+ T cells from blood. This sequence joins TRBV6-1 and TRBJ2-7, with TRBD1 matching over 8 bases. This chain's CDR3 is CASSADRVGEQYF. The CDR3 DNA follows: TGTGCCAGCAGTGCGGACAGGGTAGGCGAGCAGTACTTC.